This TCR beta chain emerged from a study of T cell repertoires in cytomegalovirus infection. On the study more broadly: CMV infection together with matching HLA type was indicated by public TCR beta signatures.

V lost 5 bases to trimming and J lost 7 bases, with 14 bases between them. The length of the CDR3 is 12 residues. The germline gives CDR1 DFQATT, CDR2 SNEGSKA (reference sequence). TCRdb redid the calling of the reads with MiXCR, one entry per CDR3 protein. The sample holds 200,000 to 300,000 distinct CDR3 sequences; 9.1% are singletons and the top ten take more than 13%. With regard to this clonotype: As yet, its antigen is unknown.

Whole-study results and caveats: HLA-C-restricted CMV clonotypes gave the most frequent clonotype in two of eight donors. Totalled public TCR beta family frequency picked out people who carried CMV plus the relevant HLA.

Sequenced material: PBMCs. The TCR was taken from a human donor in good health (CMV status not recorded). Some clones in this sample may be carry-over from other donors' samples. The V and J genes are TRBV20-1 and TRBJ1-2; the D gene is possibly TRBD1 (6 bases). The CDR3 DNA sequence: TGCAGTGCTGCCGACAGGTTAACTGGCTACACCTTC. Translation gives CSAADRLTGYTF.